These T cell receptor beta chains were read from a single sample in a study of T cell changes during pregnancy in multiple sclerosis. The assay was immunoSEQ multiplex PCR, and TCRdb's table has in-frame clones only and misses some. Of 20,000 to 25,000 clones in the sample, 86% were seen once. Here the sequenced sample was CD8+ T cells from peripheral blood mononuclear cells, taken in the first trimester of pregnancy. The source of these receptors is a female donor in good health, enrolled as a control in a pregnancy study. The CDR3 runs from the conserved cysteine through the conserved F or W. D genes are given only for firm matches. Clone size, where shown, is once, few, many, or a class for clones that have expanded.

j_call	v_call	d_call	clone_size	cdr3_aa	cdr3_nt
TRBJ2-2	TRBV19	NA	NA	CASSFPGLGGTGELFF	TGTGCCAGTAGTTTTCCAGGGTTGGGCGGCACCGGGGAGCTGTTTTTT
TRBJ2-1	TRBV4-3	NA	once	CASSQELRAGEQFF	TGCGCCAGCAGCCAAGAATTGAGGGCCGGTGAGCAGTTCTTC
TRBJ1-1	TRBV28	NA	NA	CASSLRQMNTEAFF	TGTGCCAGCAGTTTAAGACAAATGAACACTGAAGCTTTCTTT
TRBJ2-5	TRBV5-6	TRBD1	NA	CASSFRGPLEETQYF	TGTGCCAGCAGCTTTAGGGGGCCTCTGGAAGAGACCCAGTACTTC
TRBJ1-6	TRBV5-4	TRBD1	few	CASSGQGMSPLHF	TGTGCCAGCAGTGGACAGGGGATGTCACCCCTCCACTTT
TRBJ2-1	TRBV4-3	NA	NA	CASSQVHLGVRPNNEQFF	TGCGCCAGCAGCCAAGTGCACCTAGGGGTTCGCCCGAACAATGAGCAGTTCTTC
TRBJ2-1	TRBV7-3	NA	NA	CASSFLGGAEQFF	TGTGCCAGCAGCTTTCTCGGAGGCGCTGAGCAGTTCTTC
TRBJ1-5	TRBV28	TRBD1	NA	CASSKGQGKGEINQPQHF	TGTGCCAGCAGCAAAGGACAGGGCAAAGGTGAGATCAATCAGCCCCAGCATTTT
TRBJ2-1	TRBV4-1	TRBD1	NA	CASSPGTGTYNEQFF	TGCGCCAGCAGCCCCGGGACAGGTACCTACAATGAGCAGTTCTTC
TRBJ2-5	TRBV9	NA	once	CASNGGALQETQYF	TGTGCCAGCAATGGGGGGGCCTTGCAAGAGACCCAGTACTTC
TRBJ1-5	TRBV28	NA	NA	CASSFPRTVQPQHF	TGTGCCAGCAGTTTCCCGAGGACAGTTCAGCCCCAGCATTTT
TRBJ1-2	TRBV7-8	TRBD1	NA	CASSLDRGGGYTF	TGTGCCAGCAGCTTAGACAGGGGTGGTGGCTACACCTTC
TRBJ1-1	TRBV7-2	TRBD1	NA	CASSQGTGLTEAFF	TGTGCCAGCAGCCAAGGGACAGGGCTCACTGAAGCTTTCTTT
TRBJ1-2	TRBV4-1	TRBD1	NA	CASSEDRGGYTF	TGCGCCAGCAGCGAGGACAGGGGAGGCTACACCTTC
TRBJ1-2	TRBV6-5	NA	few	CASSYSITSGYGYTF	TGTGCCAGCAGTTACTCTATCACATCGGGGTATGGCTACACCTTC
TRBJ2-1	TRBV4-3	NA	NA	CASSQDHSSYNEQFF	TGCGCCAGCAGCCAAGACCATAGTTCCTACAATGAGCAGTTCTTC
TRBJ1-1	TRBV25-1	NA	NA	CASSALRGLEAFF	TGTGCCAGCAGCGCATTGCGGGGACTTGAAGCTTTCTTT
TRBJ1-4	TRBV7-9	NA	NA	CASSRNEKLFF	TGTGCCAGCTCGAGAAATGAAAAACTGTTTTTT
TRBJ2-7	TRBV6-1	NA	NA	CASSEEELSPYEQYF	TGTGCCAGCAGTGAGGAGGAATTATCCCCCTACGAGCAGTACTTC
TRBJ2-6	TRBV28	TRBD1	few	CASSSGTGEANVLTF	TGTGCCAGCAGTTCTGGGACAGGCGAGGCCAACGTCCTGACTTTC
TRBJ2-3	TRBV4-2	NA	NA	CASSLSGSSTDTQYF	TGTGCCAGCAGCTTATCGGGGTCCAGCACAGATACGCAGTATTTT
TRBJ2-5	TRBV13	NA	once	CASSSTGETQYF	TGTGCCAGCAGCTCCACCGGAGAGACCCAGTACTTC
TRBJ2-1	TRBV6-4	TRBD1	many	CASSDSDRGSYNEQFF	TGTGCCAGCAGTGACTCGGACAGGGGCAGTTACAATGAGCAGTTCTTC
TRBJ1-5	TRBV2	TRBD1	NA	CASSYGQGPAEPQHF	TGTGCCAGCAGTTACGGACAGGGGCCCGCTGAGCCCCAGCATTTT
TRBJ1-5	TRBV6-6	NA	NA	CASNLGPSNQPQHF	TGTGCCAGCAACCTAGGTCCTAGCAATCAGCCCCAGCATTTT
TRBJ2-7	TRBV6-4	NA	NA	CASSERGGHAEQYF	TGTGCCAGCAGTGAGAGGGGGGGGCACGCTGAGCAGTACTTC
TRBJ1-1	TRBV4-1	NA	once	CASSPFSAKGTEAFF	TGCGCCAGCAGCCCCTTTAGCGCTAAGGGCACTGAAGCTTTCTTT
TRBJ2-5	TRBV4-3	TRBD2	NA	CASSQERGGQETQYF	TGCGCCAGCAGCCAAGAGCGGGGGGGCCAAGAGACCCAGTACTTC
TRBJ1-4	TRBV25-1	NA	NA	CASSGSMELFF	TGTGCCAGCTCCGGGTCAATGGAACTGTTTTTT
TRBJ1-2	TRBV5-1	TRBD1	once	CASSQHNRGDGYTF	TGCGCCAGCAGCCAACATAACAGGGGAGATGGCTACACCTTC
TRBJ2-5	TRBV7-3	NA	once	CASRLTGGGGETQYF	TGTGCCAGCAGATTAACCGGGGGAGGAGGGGAGACCCAGTACTTC
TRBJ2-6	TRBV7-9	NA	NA	CASSPQGSGANVLTF	TGTGCCAGCAGCCCACAGGGCTCTGGGGCCAACGTCCTGACTTTC
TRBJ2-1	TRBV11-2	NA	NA	CASSSGNEQFF	TGTGCCAGCAGCTCGGGAAATGAGCAGTTCTTC
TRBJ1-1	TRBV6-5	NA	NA	CASTKKSETNTEAFF	TGTGCCAGCACCAAGAAATCCGAGACTAACACTGAAGCTTTCTTT
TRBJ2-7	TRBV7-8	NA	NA	CASSFLGDEQYF	TGTGCCAGCAGCTTTTTAGGGGACGAGCAGTACTTC
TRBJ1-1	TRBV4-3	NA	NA	CASSQDFEGTEAFF	TGCGCCAGCAGCCAAGATTTCGAGGGCACTGAAGCTTTCTTT
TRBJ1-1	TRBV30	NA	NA	CAWSVNGLGARGAFF	TGTGCCTGGAGTGTAAATGGCCTGGGGGCCCGGGGAGCTTTCTTT
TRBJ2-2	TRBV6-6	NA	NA	CASPPQRCRGGELFF	TGTGCCAGCCCCCCTCAGCGCTGTAGGGGCGGGGAGCTGTTTTTT
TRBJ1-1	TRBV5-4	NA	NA	CASSSTGPNTEAFF	TGTGCCAGCAGCTCGACAGGACCGAACACTGAAGCTTTCTTT
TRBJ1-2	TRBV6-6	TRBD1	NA	CASSGTDYGYTF	TGTGCCAGCAGTGGGACAGACTATGGCTACACCTTC
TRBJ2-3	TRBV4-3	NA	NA	CASSQDRRADTQYF	TGCGCCAGCAGCCAAGACCGGAGAGCGGATACGCAGTATTTT
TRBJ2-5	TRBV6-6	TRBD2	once	CASSYGTSGTKGAQYF	TGTGCCAGCAGTTACGGGACTAGCGGGACTAAGGGGGCCCAGTACTTC
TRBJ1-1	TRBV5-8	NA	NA	CASRPTRETNTEAFF	TGTGCCAGCAGGCCCACCAGGGAAACGAACACTGAAGCTTTCTTT
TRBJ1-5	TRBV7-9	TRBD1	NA	CASSTGGGGQPQHF	TGTGCCAGCAGCACCGGAGGGGGCGGGCAGCCCCAGCATTTT
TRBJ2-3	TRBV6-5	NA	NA	CASSQTSRTDTQYF	TGTGCCAGCAGCCAGACTAGTCGCACAGATACGCAGTATTTT
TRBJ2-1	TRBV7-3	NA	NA	CASSPIADPYNEQFF	TGTGCCAGCAGCCCCATAGCGGACCCCTACAATGAGCAGTTCTTC
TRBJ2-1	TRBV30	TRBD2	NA	CAWRSGGYNEQFF	TGTGCCTGGAGGAGCGGGGGTTACAATGAGCAGTTCTTC
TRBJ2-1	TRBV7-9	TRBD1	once	CASSPWQGEYNEQFF	TGTGCCAGCAGCCCATGGCAGGGGGAGTACAATGAGCAGTTCTTC
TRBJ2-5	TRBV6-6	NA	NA	CASTTISGQETQYF	TGTGCCAGCACCACAATTTCGGGCCAAGAGACCCAGTACTTC
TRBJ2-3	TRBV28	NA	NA	CASSFPNSFHEAQYF	TGTGCCAGCAGTTTCCCTAACTCCTTCCACGAGGCGCAGTATTTT
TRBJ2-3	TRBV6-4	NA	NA	CASSIGGGADTQYF	TGTGCCAGCAGTATTGGCGGGGGCGCAGATACGCAGTATTTT
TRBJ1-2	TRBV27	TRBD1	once	CASSLGTVGAGYTF	TGTGCCAGCAGTCTAGGGACAGTTGGGGCTGGCTACACCTTC